The source of this TCR beta chain is a study of beta chain features in type 1 diabetes. Investigators reverse transcribed all isolated RNA, so they sequenced expressed TCRB transcripts. TCRdb's copy holds only in-frame clones and misses some; the assay was immunoSEQ multiplex PCR. The sample includes around 330,000 clones, approximately 9.9% of them seen just once. The CDR3 length is 14 residues. Trimming cost V 6 bases and J 6 bases; bases outside gene matches: 12. CDR1 is SGHRS and CDR2 is YFSETQ in the germline V gene. The clonotype originates from a woman in her 30s in good health. The V gene is TRBV5-1, the J gene TRBJ2-7, with 7 bases lining up with TRBD1. Specimen: naive CD4+ T cells from blood. The CDR3 loop is CASKKGGAPGEQYF. The CDR3 DNA follows: TGCGCCAGCAAAAAAGGGGGCGCCCCAGGCGAGCAGTACTTC.